The 27 T cell receptor beta chains below were found in one sample sequenced in a study of regulatory T cells in long-lasting Graves disease. Assembly of TCR beta libraries relied on iRepertoire HTBI primers together with Arm-PCR of CDR3 regions. In TCRdb, the multiplex PCR reads were re-called with MiXCR into one record per CDR3 protein. The data hold more than 650,000 distinct CDR3 sequences, with 25% to 35% observed a single time. Specified time point: persistent/refractory GD, antithyroid drugs over 5 years with positive TRAb. From RNA extracted from PBMCs, the TCR library was made. This sample comprised peripheral blood mononuclear cells (PBMCs), obtained when the disease was refractory, from a patient treated with antithyroid drugs. These receptors originate from a female donor with Graves disease.

This clonotype was found a few times. The V gene is TRBV2, the J gene TRBJ1-4; tentative D call: TRBD1 (6 bases). The CDR3 runs to 16 residues. Germline-derived CDR1 and CDR2 are SNHLY and FYNNEI. The V end was cut by 8 bases, the J end by 8 bases, with 24 bases between. CDR3 nucleotides: TGTGCCAGCCGAGAAAGCCGGGACATTTGGGGGGAAAAACTGTTTTTT. This codes for CASRESRDIWGEKLFF.

The CDR3, as DNA: TGCGCCAGCCGTGCGGACAGGGGGACAGGTGAAGCTTTCTTT. As protein: CASRADRGTGEAFF. The genes are TRBV10-2 and TRBJ1-1; TRBD1 matches at 10 bases. Per the germline V gene, CDR1 is WSHSY and CDR2 is SAAADI. With 8 bases clipped from V and 7 bases from J, the junction kept 10 bases outside the gene matches. This CDR3 is built from 14 residues.

The genes are TRBV29-1 and TRBJ1-2; 9 positions match TRBD1. After removal of 8 bases from V and 6 bases from J, the junction contained 10 bases not matched to a gene. The CDR3 has 13 residues. CDR1 is SQVTM and CDR2 is ANQGSEA in the germline V gene. The CDR3 nucleotides read TGCAGCACCCGAGGACAGGGGACCCATGGCTACACCTTC. It yields the protein CSTRGQGTHGYTF.

This chain joins TRBV5-1 and TRBJ1-1, with a weak D call TRBD1 (5 bases). Germline values: CDR1 SGHRS, CDR2 YFSETQ. Trimming shortened V by 1 base and J by 2 bases, and 15 bases separated the two germline ends. The CDR3 consists of 16 residues. This CDR3 is CASSLTGTRLNTEAFF. The CDR3 DNA is TGCGCCAGCAGCTTGACGGGGACGAGGTTAAACACTGAAGCTTTCTTT.

There are a few counts of this clonotype. The chain is built from TRBV6-2 or TRBV6-3 and TRBJ2-1; TRBD2 agrees at 16 bases. The CDR3 runs to 17 residues. The V segment lost 4 bases and the J segment 2 bases; nucleotides outside the gene matches: 2. The germline CDR1 and CDR2 sequences are MNHEY and SVGEGT. The CDR3 sequence is CASSSGTSGRAYNEQFF. CDR3 bases: TGTGCCAGCAGTTCTGGGACTAGCGGGAGGGCCTACAATGAGCAGTTCTTC.

This clonotype was detected ten times or more. This sequence joins TRBV12-3 or TRBV12-4 and TRBJ1-6; TRBD1 matches 8 bases. Trimming took 2 bases from V and 8 from J; bases not matched to a gene: 2. CDR3 length: 14 amino acids. The CDR3 is CASSLSGGDSPLHF. CDR3 DNA sequence: TGTGCCAGCAGTTTATCAGGGGGCGATTCACCCCTCCACTTT.

The chain links TRBV19 to TRBJ1-2; D gene uncertain. Germline V lookup: CDR1 LNHDA, CDR2 SQIVND (reference sequence). Trimming pared 3 bases from V and 0 bases from J, leaving 8 bases between. The length of the CDR3 is 14 residues. CDR3 sequence: CASSIVITNYGYTF. The CDR3 DNA sequence: TGTGCCAGTAGTATCGTCATAACTAACTATGGCTACACCTTC.

Regarding this clonotype: Just one base apart from a much larger clone, this may be a read error. The chain employs TRBV2 and TRBJ1-1; TRBD1 agrees at 10 bases. CDR1 SNHLY and CDR2 FYNNEI come from the germline V gene. The length of the CDR3 is 15 residues. The CDR3: CAGSKDRGRITEAFF. In nucleotides, the CDR3 is TGTGCCGGCAGTAAAGACAGGGGGCGCATCACTGAAGCTTTCTTT.

This rearrangement joins TRBV27 to TRBJ1-5; 8 bases line up with TRBD1. The CDR3 extends over 14 amino acids. The trim removed 2 bases at V and 7 bases at J, leaving 4 bases unmatched. Germline loops: CDR1 MNHEY, CDR2 SMNVEV (reference sequence). This chain's CDR3 is CASSLGQGWQPQHF. Here the CDR3 DNA reads TGTGCCAGCAGTTTAGGACAGGGATGGCAGCCCCAGCATTTT.

The table lists this clonotype with a few counts. CDR3 in DNA: TGTGCCAGTAGTATTGGGACAGGGGGGGCCGAGCAGTACTTC. Protein sequence: CASSIGTGGAEQYF. This sequence joins TRBV19 and TRBJ2-7; 11 nucleotides line up with TRBD1. Germline trimming cut 3 bases from V and 6 bases from J; bases unmatched to any gene: 4. There are 14 residues in the CDR3. Germline loops: CDR1 LNHDA, CDR2 SQIVND (reference sequence).

The sample holds a few counts of this clonotype. The gene calls are TRBV28 and TRBJ1-5, with 10 bases identical to TRBD1. Germline-derived CDR1 and CDR2 are MDHEN and SYDVKM. J gave up 11 bases and V 4 bases, and 8 bases lay outside the gene matches. This CDR3 comprises 14 residues. CDR3 protein: CASSSGQGGRSQHF. The CDR3 nucleotides read TGTGCCAGCAGTTCAGGACAGGGGGGGAGATCCCAGCATTTT.

The V and J genes are TRBV28 and TRBJ2-1; 7 nucleotides agree with TRBD1. This CDR3 region has 16 residues. V lost 4 bases and J lost 0; bases outside the gene matches: 6. Germline assignment: CDR1 MDHEN and CDR2 SYDVKM. The CDR3 spells CASSSSTGISYNEQFF. CDR3 sequence (DNA): TGTGCCAGCAGTTCCTCGACAGGGATCTCCTACAATGAGCAGTTCTTC.

This chain uses TRBV5-1 with TRBJ1-2; D not certain. CDR1 SGHRS and CDR2 YFSETQ come from the germline V gene. Trimming took 0 bases from V and 8 from J, leaving 14 bases between them. This CDR3 comprises 14 residues. The DNA for the CDR3 is TGCGCCAGCAGCTTGGACGGCCTGGAGGGCGGCTACACCTTC. It encodes CASSLDGLEGGYTF.

V is TRBV10-2 and J is TRBJ1-5; D uncertain. Germline V gene data show CDR1 as WSHSY and CDR2 as SAAADI. The CDR3 has 15 amino acids. V gave up 3 bases and J gave up 1 base, with 10 bases separating them. In DNA form, the CDR3 reads TGCGCCAGCAGTGACCGGGCCGGGAGCAATCAGCCCCAGCATTTT. Its translation: CASSDRAGSNQPQHF.

The rearrangement joins TRBV4-1 to TRBJ1-2; 8 nucleotides align to TRBD1. The CDR3 length is 14 residues. The trim removed 1 base at V and 8 bases at J, leaving 6 bases unmatched. CDR1 is MGHRA, CDR2 YSYEKL, per germline. As DNA, the CDR3 is TGCGCCAGCAGCCAAGTTAGCAGGGGGCGAGGCTACACCTTC. It yields the protein CASSQVSRGRGYTF.

This clonotype has ten or more counts. The chain carries TRBV11-2 and TRBJ2-2; no definite D call. In germline, CDR1 is SGHAT, CDR2 FQNNGV. The CDR3 has 14 amino acids. V lost 6 bases to trimming and J lost 1 base, with 9 bases between them. CDR3 sequence: CASRGRLNTGELFF. DNA for the CDR3: TGTGCCAGCAGGGGCAGATTGAACACCGGGGAGCTGTTTTTT.

On this clonotype: A much larger clone differs from this one at a single base, so this may be a read error. The gene calls are TRBV6-5 and TRBJ1-1; TRBD1 is a possible D gene (5 bases). V was trimmed by 5 bases and J by 4 bases, leaving 20 bases between them. CDR1 is MNHEY and CDR2 is SVGAGI in the germline V gene. The CDR3 has 16 residues. The CDR3 loop is CASSPAGRVDGTEAFF. The CDR3 coding sequence is TGTGCCAGCAGTCCGGCAGGCAGGGTGGATGGCACTGAAGCTTTCTTT.

This clonotype came up a few times. The chain is built from TRBV2 and TRBJ1-1; D is possibly TRBD1 (5 bases). The V gene lost 5 bases and the J gene lost 1 base, with 17 bases spanning the gap. Germline CDR1 and CDR2: SNHLY and FYNNEI. The CDR3 covers 16 residues. CDR3 protein: CASSMIRAGTNTEAFF. The CDR3, as DNA: TGTGCCAGCAGTATGATTCGGGCAGGGACGAACACTGAAGCTTTCTTT. The variable domain in full, with the rest retrieved from reference TRBV2 and TRBJ1-1, is EPEVTQTPSHQVTQMGQEVILRCVPISNHLYFYWYRQILGQKVEFLVSFYNNEISEKSEIFDDQFSVERPDGSNFTLKIRSTKLEDSAMYFCASSMIRAGTNTEAFFGQGTRLTVV.

This clonotype was recorded a few times. The chain joins TRBV3-1 to TRBJ1-6, with 11 nucleotides matching TRBD1. After removal of 2 bases from V and 6 bases from J, the junction contained 6 bases not matched to a gene. This CDR3 spans 17 amino acids. Germline lookup yields CDR1 LGHDT and CDR2 YNNKEL (reference sequence). CDR3 protein: CASSQIAGTGGNSPLHF. The CDR3 DNA follows: TGTGCCAGCAGCCAAATTGCCGGGACAGGGGGTAATTCACCCCTCCACTTT.

This clonotype has only one observation. The genes are TRBV6-2 or TRBV6-3 and TRBJ1-2; the match to TRBD1 covers 9 bases. The CDR3 is 17 amino acids. V dropped 6 bases and J dropped 6; count of bases not matched to a gene: 17. Germline V CDR1 and CDR2: MNHEY, SVGEGT. CDR3 loop: CASSYSPTNGQGNGYTF. CDR3 nucleotides: TGTGCCAGCAGCTACAGCCCGACTAATGGACAGGGGAATGGCTACACCTTC.

This clonotype was recorded at least ten times. This sequence joins TRBV2 and TRBJ1-1; D may be TRBD1 (6 bases). Per the germline V gene, CDR1 is SNHLY and CDR2 is FYNNEI. Trimming took off 6 bases at V and 1 base at J, with 9 bases between the two ends. This CDR3 contains 13 residues. CDR3 amino acids: CASSEQGNTEAFF. The CDR3 nucleotides read TGTGCCAGCAGCGAACAGGGGAACACTGAAGCTTTCTTT.

This clonotype appeared many times. The J gene is TRBJ1-2, the V gene TRBV3-1, with D possibly matching TRBD1 (6 bases). This CDR3 has 15 amino acids. Germline loops: CDR1 LGHDT, CDR2 YNNKEL (reference sequence). V dropped 0 bases and J dropped 4 bases, with 12 bases sitting between them. CDR3 coding DNA: TGTGCCAGCAGCCAAGAGCAACAGGGTGGCTATGGCTACACCTTC. Amino acid sequence: CASSQEQQGGYGYTF.

This clonotype was counted between two and nine times. CDR3: CASSYSRGDGNTIYF. CDR3 nucleotide sequence: TGTGCCAGCAGTTACTCAAGAGGGGATGGAAACACCATATATTTT. The chain combines TRBV6-2 or TRBV6-3 with TRBJ1-3; D may be TRBD1 (5 bases). The CDR3 is 15 residues long. CDR1 is MNHEY and CDR2 is SVGEGT in the germline V gene. V was trimmed by 0 bases and J by 3 bases, leaving 9 bases between them.

As concerns this clonotype: This sequence may be a read error, since a much larger clone differs from it by one base. V and J are TRBV10-3 and TRBJ2-7, with D possibly being TRBD1 or TRBD2 (6 bases each). The CDR3 consists of 12 residues. V dropped 7 bases and J dropped 1 base, with 8 bases sitting between them. Germline CDR1 is ENHRY and CDR2 is SYGVKD. Written as DNA, the CDR3 is TGTGCCATCAAGGGGGGTTCCTACGAGCAGTACTTC. Amino acids: CAIKGGSYEQYF.

The genes are TRBV25-1 and TRBJ1-1; maybe TRBD1 (6 bases). The germline V gene encodes CDR1 MGHDK and CDR2 SYGVNS. The CDR3 consists of 14 residues. Trimming took off 3 bases at V and 5 bases at J, with 13 bases between the two ends. The DNA for the CDR3 is TGTGCCAGCAGTGAGGGGGCAGGGAGGACTGAAGCTTTCTTT. Encoded protein: CASSEGAGRTEAFF.

This clonotype was seen a handful of times. The rearrangement links TRBV2 to TRBJ1-6; D gene uncertain. The CDR3 extends over 12 amino acids. V gave up 7 bases and J gave up 9 bases, with 10 bases separating them. Germline V gene sequence: CDR1 SNHLY, CDR2 FYNNEI. The CDR3 bases are TGTGCCAGCAACCTCCGGACTTCACCCCTCCACTTT. Translation: CASNLRTSPLHF.

The rearrangement links TRBV7-2 to TRBJ2-7, with D perhaps given as TRBD1 or TRBD2 (6 bases each). The V gene lost 1 base and the J gene lost 3 bases, with 10 bases spanning the gap. This CDR3 is built from 14 residues. Germline CDR1 and CDR2: SGHTA and FQGNSA. The CDR3 loop reads CASSLGGARYEQYF. Here the CDR3 DNA reads TGTGCCAGCAGCTTAGGGGGGGCCCGCTACGAGCAGTACTTC.